This TCR beta chain was sequenced during a study of control samples from healthy donors and cancer patients (TCRdb year 2020). The library was generated by the immunoSEQ multiplex PCR assay. TCRdb holds this immuneACCESS table with in-frame rearrangements only. Some clones are missing; in checked studies, unresolved V genes explain under half, and the rest has no known cause. The sample records 120,000 to 150,000 clones, roughly 89% of which are singletons. The ten biggest clones cover around 10% of the sample. As regards this clone: There is no known antigen for this receptor. No base quality values were provided; no much bigger clone lies one nucleotide off.

Sequenced material: blood. This sequence was found in a man aged 25-45 years in good health.

At the DNA level, the sequence is TGTGCCAGCGCTGCGAGTAAAAGCTCCTACGAGCAGTACTTC. This sequence encodes CASAASKSSYEQYF. The chain was built from TRBV27 and TRBJ2-7, with the D gene not confidently named. The junction shows trimming of 8 bases on V and 0 bases on J, plus 14 bases between the germline ends. The CDR3 measures 14 amino acids from cysteine to phenylalanine. Solely the CDR3 DNA is kept, with 42 bases framed from the first base. The germline V gene (reference sequence) yields MNHEY for CDR1 and SMNVEV for CDR2.